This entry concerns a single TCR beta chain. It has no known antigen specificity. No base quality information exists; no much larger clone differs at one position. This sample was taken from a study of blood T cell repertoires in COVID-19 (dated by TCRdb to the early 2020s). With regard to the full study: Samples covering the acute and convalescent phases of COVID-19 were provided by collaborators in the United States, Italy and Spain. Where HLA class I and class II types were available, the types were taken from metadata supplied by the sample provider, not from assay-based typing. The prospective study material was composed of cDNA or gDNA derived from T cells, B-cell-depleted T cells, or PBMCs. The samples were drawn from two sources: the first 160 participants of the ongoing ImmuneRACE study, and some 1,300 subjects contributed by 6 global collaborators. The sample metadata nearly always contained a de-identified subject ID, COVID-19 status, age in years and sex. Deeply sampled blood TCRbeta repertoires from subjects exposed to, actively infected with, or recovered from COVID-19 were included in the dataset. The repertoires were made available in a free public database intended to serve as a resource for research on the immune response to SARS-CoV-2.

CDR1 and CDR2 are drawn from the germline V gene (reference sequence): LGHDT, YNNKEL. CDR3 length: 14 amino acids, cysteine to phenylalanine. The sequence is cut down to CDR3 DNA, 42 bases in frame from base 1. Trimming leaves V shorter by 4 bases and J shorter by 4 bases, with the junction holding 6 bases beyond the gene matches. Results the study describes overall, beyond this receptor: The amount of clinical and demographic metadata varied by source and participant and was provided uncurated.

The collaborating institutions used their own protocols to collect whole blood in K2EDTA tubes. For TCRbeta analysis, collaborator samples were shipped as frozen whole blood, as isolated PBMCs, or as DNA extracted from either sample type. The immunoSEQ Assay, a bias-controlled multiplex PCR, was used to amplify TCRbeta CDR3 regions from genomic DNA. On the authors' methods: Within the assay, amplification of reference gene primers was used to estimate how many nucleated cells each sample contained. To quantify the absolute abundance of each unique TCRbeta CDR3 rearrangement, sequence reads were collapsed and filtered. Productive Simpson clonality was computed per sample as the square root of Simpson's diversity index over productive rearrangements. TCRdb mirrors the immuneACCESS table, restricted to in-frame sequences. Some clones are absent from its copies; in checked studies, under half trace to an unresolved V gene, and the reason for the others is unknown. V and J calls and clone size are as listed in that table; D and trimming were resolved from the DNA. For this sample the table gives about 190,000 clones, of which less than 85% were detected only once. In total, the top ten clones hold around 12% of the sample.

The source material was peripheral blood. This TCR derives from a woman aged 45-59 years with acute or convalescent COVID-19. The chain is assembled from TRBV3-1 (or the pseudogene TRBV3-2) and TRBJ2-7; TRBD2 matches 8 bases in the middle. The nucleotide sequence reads TGTGCCAGCAGCCCCGGGACTAGGGGATACGAGCAGTACTTC. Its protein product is CASSPGTRGYEQYF.